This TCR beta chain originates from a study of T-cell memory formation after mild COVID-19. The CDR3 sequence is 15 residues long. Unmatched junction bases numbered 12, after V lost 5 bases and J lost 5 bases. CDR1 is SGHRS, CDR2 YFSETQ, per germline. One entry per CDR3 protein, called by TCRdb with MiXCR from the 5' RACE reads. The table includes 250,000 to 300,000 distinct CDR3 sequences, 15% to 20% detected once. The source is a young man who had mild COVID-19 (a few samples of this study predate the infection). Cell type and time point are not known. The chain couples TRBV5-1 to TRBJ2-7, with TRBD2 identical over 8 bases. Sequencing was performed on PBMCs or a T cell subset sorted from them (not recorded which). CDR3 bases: TGCGCCAGCAGTGTCGGTGCGGGGGGCCGGGACGAGCAGTACTTC. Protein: CASSVGAGGRDEQYF.